These 16 T cell receptor beta chains share one sample of origin, sequenced in a study of cytomegalovirus exposure and HLA in healthy donors. 60 Vbeta and 13 Jbeta primers were used in PCR. Data came from immunoSEQ multiplex PCR; TCRdb stores just in-frame clones and leaves some out. The sample consists of 75,000 to 90,000 clones, roughly 85% of them appearing once. Sample: PBMCs. These receptors were obtained from a man aged 40-49 years in good health and CMV-seropositive.

This chain links TRBV27 with TRBJ1-5; TRBD1 might be the D (6 bases). The CDR3 spans 15 residues. V shed 7 bases and J shed 0 bases, with 13 bases lying between them. Germline V gene sequence: CDR1 MNHEY, CDR2 SMNVEV (reference sequence). The CDR3 DNA is TGTGCCAGCAAGAGGGGGATGGATAGCAATCAGCCCCAGCATTTT. Its translation: CASKRGMDSNQPQHF.

The rearrangement uses TRBV21-1 and TRBJ2-1; the tabulated D call, TRBD1, remains unverified against the DNA. TRBV21-1 is described as a pseudogene. The CDR3 extends over 12 amino acids. The CDR3 sequence is CASITGSNEQFF. The CDR3 nucleotides are TGTGCCAGCATAACAGGGAGCAATGAGCAGTTCTTC.

The chain carries TRBV7-3 and TRBJ1-1, with 8 bases that match TRBD1. V dropped 2 bases and J dropped 11; count of bases not matched to a gene: 7. CDR3 length: 13 amino acids. Germline values: CDR1 SGHTA, CDR2 FQGTGA. In DNA, the CDR3 is TGTGCCAGCAGCTTAGACAGGGGTCGCGCGGCTTTCTTT. It encodes CASSLDRGRAAFF.

The chain carries TRBV6-1 and TRBJ1-2; 11 bases agree with TRBD1. From germline, CDR1 is MNHNS and CDR2 SASEGT. The CDR3 runs to 18 residues. Trimming at V came to 3 bases and at J to 7 bases, leaving 16 bases not matched to a gene. The CDR3 loop is CASSEWMDRGRLGLGYTF. The CDR3 DNA reads TGTGCCAGCAGTGAGTGGATGGACAGGGGGCGATTAGGGCTTGGCTACACCTTC.

Regarding this clone: The junction departs from germline at one end; a sequencing error may be responsible. The chain carries TRBV7-9 and TRBJ1-5; D may be TRBD1 (5 bases). Looked up from germline, CDR1 is SEHNR and CDR2 is FQNEAQ (reference sequence). This CDR3 has 12 residues. In DNA form, the CDR3 reads TGTTCCAGCAGCTTATCAGGGCAGCCCCAGCATTTT. Amino acid sequence: CSSSLSGQPQHF.

The chain combines TRBV7-2 with TRBJ2-3, with 12 bases that match TRBD1. The CDR3 sequence is 17 residues long. Germline-derived CDR1 and CDR2 are SGHTA and FQGNSA. The trim removed 0 bases at V and 5 bases at J, leaving 6 bases unmatched. The CDR3 DNA sequence: TGTGCCAGCAGCTTAGCAGGGACAGGGGGCAAAAAAGATACGCAGTATTTT. Translation: CASSLAGTGGKKDTQYF.

The V call is TRBV14, the J call TRBJ2-3; TRBD1 matches at 9 bases. Germline lookup yields CDR1 SGHDN and CDR2 FVKESK. With V trimmed by 0 bases and J by 3 bases, 4 bases remained unmatched. CDR3 size: 16 residues. CDR3: CASSQDGGQGTDTQYF. CDR3 sequence (DNA): TGTGCCAGCAGCCAAGATGGGGGACAGGGAACAGATACGCAGTATTTT. The whole variable domain, filled in from reference TRBV14 and TRBJ2-3, reads EAGVTQFPSHSVIEKGQTVTLRCDPISGHDNLYWYRRVMGKEIKFLLHFVKESKQDESGMPNNRFLAERTGGTYSTLKVQPAELEDSGVYFCASSQDGGQGTDTQYFGPGTRLTVL.

This chain joins TRBV7-3 and TRBJ2-7; the D gene is possibly TRBD2 (6 bases). This CDR3 spans 13 amino acids. Germline V gives CDR1 SGHTA, CDR2 FQGTGA. Trimming removed 3 bases from V and 3 bases from J, with 9 bases in between. Here the CDR3 DNA reads TGTGCCAGCAGCTTGGGACTGAACTACGAGCAGTACTTC. The encoded protein is CASSLGLNYEQYF.

The V gene is TRBV25-1, the J gene TRBJ1-4, with 7 bases aligning to TRBD1. The CDR3 covers 16 residues. In germline, CDR1 is MGHDK, CDR2 SYGVNS. With 6 bases clipped from V and 4 bases from J, the junction kept 11 bases outside the gene matches. This chain's CDR3 is CASSHTPGQSNEKLFF. The CDR3 DNA is TGTGCCAGCAGCCACACCCCGGGACAGAGTAATGAAAAACTGTTTTTT.

The chain has TRBV2 and TRBJ2-3; 8 bases fit TRBD1. CDR3 length: 18 amino acids. The V and J ends lost 7 bases and 1 base, in that order; junction bases with no gene match: 16. Germline V CDR1 and CDR2: SNHLY, FYNNEI. CDR3 protein: CASKGQGLRPSGTDTQYF. CDR3 sequence (DNA): TGTGCCAGCAAAGGACAGGGTCTTCGGCCGTCTGGCACAGATACGCAGTATTTT.

This clone occurred a few times. The V gene is TRBV19, the J gene TRBJ1-1; the match to TRBD1 covers 7 bases. CDR3 length equals 11 residues. Germline values: CDR1 LNHDA, CDR2 SQIVND (reference sequence). V lost 9 bases and J lost 4; bases outside the gene matches: 2. This chain's CDR3 is CASQGGTEAFF. The CDR3 nucleotides read TGTGCCAGCCAGGGGGGCACTGAAGCTTTCTTT.

V is TRBV7-2 and J is TRBJ2-7, with TRBD2 matching over 8 bases. Germline V CDR1 and CDR2: SGHTA, FQGNSA. J gave up 0 bases and V 5 bases, and 6 bases lay outside the gene matches. This CDR3 is 15 amino acids long. The CDR3 is CASSPSGSLSYEQYF. In nucleotides, the CDR3 is TGTGCCAGCAGCCCTAGCGGGTCACTCTCCTACGAGCAGTACTTC. Based on the CDR3 plus reference TRBV7-2 and TRBJ2-7, the full variable domain is GAGVSQSPSNKVTEKGKDVELRCDPISGHTALYWYRQSLGQGLEFLIYFQGNSAPDKSGLPSDRFSAERTGGSVSTLTIQRTQQEDSAVYLCASSPSGSLSYEQYFGPGTRLTVT.

The V call is TRBV15, the J call TRBJ2-7, with D possibly TRBD1 on 6 matching bases. Germline lookup yields CDR1 LNHNV and CDR2 YYDKDF (reference sequence). Trimming removed 3 bases from V and 6 bases from J, with 18 bases in between. The CDR3 has 15 amino acids. CDR3 DNA sequence: TGTGCCACCAGCAGCCCTCCAGGACAGTCCAGCGAGCAGTACTTC. Translation gives CATSSPPGQSSEQYF.

The chain employs TRBV11-3 and TRBJ2-4, with D perhaps matching TRBD1 (5 bases). The CDR3 totals 13 residues. V dropped 7 bases and J dropped 6 bases, with 13 bases sitting between them. Germline-derived CDR1 and CDR2 are SGHNT and YENEEA. Written as DNA, the CDR3 is TGTGCCAGCACCCGACCAGGGTCAAACATTCAGTACTTC. It encodes CASTRPGSNIQYF. Using reference TRBV11-3 and TRBJ2-4 for the parts outside the CDR3, the full variable domain is EAGVVQSPRYKIIEKKQPVAFWCNPISGHNTLYWYLQNLGQGPELLIRYENEEAVDDSQLPKDRFSAERLKGVDSTLKIQPAELGDSAVYLCASTRPGSNIQYFGAGTRLSVL.

This chain uses TRBV5-4 with TRBJ2-7, with D unresolved. Germline CDR1 is SGHNT and CDR2 is YYREEE (reference sequence). Trimming left V 0 bases short and J 2 bases short, with 9 bases between. The CDR3 consists of 14 residues. The CDR3 region has the DNA TGTGCCAGCAGCTTGGGAGCGCTTACCTACGAGCAGTACTTC. Its protein is CASSLGALTYEQYF.

The rearrangement links TRBV4-1 to TRBJ2-1, with a weak D call TRBD2 (5 bases). The V and J ends lost 5 bases and 0 bases respectively, with 11 bases between them. The CDR3 is 15 residues long. The germline V gene encodes CDR1 MGHRA and CDR2 YSYEKL. DNA for the CDR3: TGCGCCAGCAGCTACGGGGTCAGCTCCTACAATGAGCAGTTCTTC. This codes for CASSYGVSSYNEQFF.